The 9 T cell receptor beta chains listed next were all sequenced from one sample in a study of Ad26.COV2.S vaccination and SARS-CoV-2 variants (TCRdb year 2021). Library preparation was by the immunoSEQ multiplex PCR assay. TCRdb carries this immuneACCESS record with in-frame sequences only. Its versions omit some clonotypes, under half of them owing to an unresolved V gene in the studies checked, with the rest unexplained. Here the sample has about 350,000 clones; less than 90% occur a single time. Around 5.8% of the sample is taken by the ten largest. The sample's treatment or condition, from its label and the paper: around 19 received Ad26.COV2.S at low or high dose, single or two shots; a few received placebo; per-sample allocation not given. For vaccine and placebo recipients, repertoires were sequenced using samples collected on day 63 after the first injection. Sequencing was performed on peripheral blood, taken in a trial of Ad26.COV2.S vaccine versus placebo. The receptors here all came from a person aged 18-60 years who received the Ad26.COV2.S COVID-19 vaccine or a placebo.

DNA for the CDR3: TGTGCCAGCAGCCCTAGCGGTGGAACGAACACTGAAGCTTTCTTT. Translation: CASSPSGGTNTEAFF. The genes are TRBV7-3 and TRBJ1-1; D call uncertain. Germline CDR1 reads SGHTA; CDR2 reads FQGTGA. Deletions cut 5 bases from V and 1 base from J, with 14 bases between. The CDR3 spans 15 residues. The full variable domain, in which reference TRBV7-3 and TRBJ1-1 provide the parts outside the CDR3, is GAGVSQTPSNKVTEKGKYVELRCDPISGHTALYWYRQSLGQGPEFLIYFQGTGAADDSGLPNDRFFAVRPEGSVSTLKIQRTERGDSAVYLCASSPSGGTNTEAFFGQGTRLTVV.

About this clone itself: A much larger clone differs by one base, so this may be a read error. The same CDR3 can be traced to other DNA sequences in this sample. The gene calls are TRBV9 and TRBJ1-3; no definite D call. Germline loops: CDR1 SGDLS, CDR2 YYNGEE. V lost 0 bases to trimming and J lost 3 bases, with 4 bases between them. The length of the CDR3 is 13 residues. The CDR3 nucleotides are TGTGCCAGCAGCGTAGAGGGTGGAAACACCATATATTTT. Protein sequence: CASSVEGGNTIYF.

This clone occurred once. V and J are TRBV5-1 and TRBJ2-2, with D maybe TRBD1 (6 bases). V dropped 0 bases and J dropped 2 bases, with 8 bases sitting between them. Germline V gene sequence: CDR1 SGHRS, CDR2 YFSETQ. CDR3 length: 15 residues. The CDR3 DNA follows: TGCGCCAGCAGCTTGGCACAGGGAAACACCGGGGAGCTGTTTTTT. Residues: CASSLAQGNTGELFF. The whole variable domain, filled in from reference TRBV5-1 and TRBJ2-2, reads KAGVTQTPRYLIKTRGQQVTLSCSPISGHRSVSWYQQTPGQGLQFLFEYFSETQRNKGNFPGRFSGRQFSNSRSEMNVSTLELGDSALYLCASSLAQGNTGELFFGEGSRLTVL.

The CDR3 protein is CASSPEQGFLYEQYF. The DNA of the CDR3 is TGTGCCAGCTCCCCTGAACAGGGATTTCTCTACGAGCAGTACTTC. The genes are TRBV6-5 and TRBJ2-7; D perhaps matches TRBD1 (6 bases). This CDR3 has 15 amino acids. CDR1 is MNHEY, CDR2 SVGAGI, per germline. The V and J ends lost 8 bases and 3 bases respectively, with 20 bases between them.

V usage is TRBV7-3 and J usage is TRBJ2-5, with 7 positions matching TRBD2. Looked up from germline, CDR1 is SGHTA and CDR2 is FQGTGA. The CDR3 has 14 amino acids. V was clipped by 2 bases and J by 2 bases; unmatched bases: 2. The CDR3 region has the DNA TGTGCCAGCAGCTTATCGGGGGGACAAGAGACCCAGTACTTC. Amino acid sequence: CASSLSGGQETQYF.

The rearrangement links TRBV7-8 to TRBJ2-2; D is perhaps TRBD1 (5 bases). With 0 bases removed from V and 6 bases from J, the gap between germline ends came to 14 bases. CDR1 SGHVS and CDR2 FQNEAQ come from the germline V gene. The CDR3 contains 16 residues. The CDR3: CASSLATFRVAGELFF. CDR3 coding DNA: TGTGCCAGCAGCTTAGCGACATTCAGGGTAGCCGGGGAGCTGTTTTTT.

The chain uses TRBV5-6 and TRBJ1-2; D is unresolved. The V end was cut by 4 bases, the J end by 6 bases, with 13 bases between. CDR1 is SGHDT, CDR2 YYEEEE, per germline. This CDR3 is 13 amino acids long. As DNA, the CDR3 is TGTGCCAGCAGCGTTGGACTAGAGGATGGCTACACCTTC. Translated: CASSVGLEDGYTF.

This clone was detected once. This chain links TRBV19 with TRBJ1-2; 8 nucleotides align to TRBD1. Trimming cost V 5 bases and J 4 bases; bases outside gene matches: 15. CDR3 length equals 17 residues. The germline CDR1 and CDR2 sequences are LNHDA and SQIVND (reference sequence). The CDR3 DNA sequence: TGTGCCAGTAGTCTTCCTTCGGCAGGGGGCTTTAGCTATGGCTACACCTTC. This gives the protein CASSLPSAGGFSYGYTF.

V and J are TRBV19 and TRBJ1-1; 7 bases align to TRBD1. CDR3 length: 14 residues. Germline CDR1 LNHDA, CDR2 SQIVND (reference sequence). The junction had 13 bases not matched to a gene; V was cut back by 11 bases and J by 4 bases. CDR3 nucleotides: TGTGCCGGACACAGGGGTAGGTTCTTCACTGAAGCTTTCTTT. Translated: CAGHRGRFFTEAFF.